This passage covers 6 T cell receptor beta chains from one sample sequenced in a study of CD4+ T cells in melanoma. Clones were read by immunoSEQ multiplex PCR, and TCRdb kept only the in-frame ones, dropping some. The sample carries 6,000 to 8,500 clones, about three fifths recorded once. Sequenced input: cells from a culture (not recorded whether cultured in vitro). The receptors were gathered from a human donor with melanoma.

V gene TRBV3-1 (or the pseudogene TRBV3-2) combines with J gene TRBJ1-5, with 8 bases aligning to TRBD1. The CDR3 totals 16 residues. CDR1 is LGHDT and CDR2 is YNNKEL in the germline V gene (reference sequence). The ends lost 6 bases at V and 0 bases at J; junction bases unmatched: 7. CDR3 amino acids: CASRQQGGYSNQPQHF. The CDR3 nucleotides are TGTGCCAGCAGACAACAGGGGGGATATAGCAATCAGCCCCAGCATTTT.

This clone was observed once. V is TRBV7-9 and J is TRBJ1-3; 7 bases fit TRBD1. J lost 0 bases, V lost 5 bases, and 13 bases had no gene match. Germline CDR1 and CDR2: SEHNR and FQNEAQ (reference sequence). This CDR3 has 18 amino acids. The CDR3, as DNA: TGTGCCAGCAGCCTTCTCCAGACAGGGTACGTCTCTGGAAACACCATATATTTT. The encoded protein is CASSLLQTGYVSGNTIYF. The full variable domain, rest sourced from reference TRBV7-9 and TRBJ1-3, is DTGVSQNPRHKITKRGQNVTFRCDPISEHNRLYWYRQTLGQGPEFLTYFQNEAQLEKSRLLSDRFSAERPKGSFSTLEIQRTEQGDSAMYLCASSLLQTGYVSGNTIYFGEGSWLTVV.

The chain combines TRBV28 with TRBJ1-5, with unresolved D. The V gene lost 5 bases and the J gene lost 7 bases, with 12 bases spanning the gap. This CDR3 region has 13 residues. In germline, CDR1 is MDHEN, CDR2 SYDVKM. The CDR3 loop is CASSKVGLQPQHF. CDR3 DNA sequence: TGTGCCAGCAGTAAAGTAGGGTTGCAGCCCCAGCATTTT.

The rearrangement uses TRBV5-5 and TRBJ2-2, with 8 bases that match TRBD1. The V segment lost 1 base and the J segment 10 bases; nucleotides outside the gene matches: 3. This CDR3 spans 13 amino acids. Germline CDR1 reads SGHKS; CDR2 reads YYEKEE (reference sequence). CDR3 sequence (DNA): TGTGCCAGCAGCTTGCCAGGGGGCAAGGAGCTGTTTTTT. Protein product: CASSLPGGKELFF.

This clone was found once. This chain uses TRBV10-3 with TRBJ1-3; the D gene is possibly TRBD1 (6 bases). CDR1 and CDR2 from the germline V gene are ENHRY and SYGVKD. V lost 5 bases to trimming and J lost 2 bases, with 10 bases between them. CDR3 size: 14 residues. CDR3 bases: TGTGCCATCAGTAGACAGGAGGCTGGAAACACCATATATTTT. Residues: CAISRQEAGNTIYF.

The chain links TRBV5-1 to TRBJ2-1, with 15 nucleotides matching TRBD2. The germline gives CDR1 SGHRS, CDR2 YFSETQ. V lost 5 bases to trimming and J lost 7 bases; unmatched junction nucleotides: 7. This CDR3 region has 16 residues. Here the CDR3 reads CASSRTSGGGGNEQFF. The CDR3 DNA sequence: TGCGCCAGCAGTCGGACTAGCGGGGGGGGTGGAAATGAGCAGTTCTTC.